A selection of T cell receptor beta chains follows, all from one sample in a study of cytomegalovirus exposure and HLA in healthy donors. Profiling relied on immunoSEQ multiplex PCR, and the TCRdb table lists in-frame clones only, not all of them. The sample has 150,000 or so clones; 84% are singletons. Sequenced material: PBMCs. The receptors stem from a man aged 18 to 30 in good health and CMV-seronegative. The CDR3 runs from the conserved cysteine through the conserved F or W. Fields, in order: V gene, clone size, D gene, J gene, CDR3 DNA, CDR3 protein. The D gene is left open where the match is weak. A row's size may be missing; if present it is once, few, many or a size class.

V gene: TRBV5-1
clone size: few
D gene: TRBD1
J gene: TRBJ2-7
CDR3 DNA: TGCGCCAGCAGTCAGAGTGGACAGGGGGAAGACGAGCAGTACTTC
CDR3 protein: CASSQSGQGEDEQYF

V gene: TRBV29-1
clone size: few
D gene: -
J gene: TRBJ2-1
CDR3 DNA: TGCAGCGTTGAAGGAGGACTCAGAAGCTCCTACAATGAGCAGTTCTTC
CDR3 protein: CSVEGGLRSSYNEQFF

V gene: TRBV30
clone size: -
D gene: -
J gene: TRBJ2-7
CDR3 DNA: TGTGCCTGGAGTAGTCCGAGACAGAGTTACTTC
CDR3 protein: CAWSSPRQSYF

V gene: TRBV27
clone size: -
D gene: -
J gene: TRBJ2-3
CDR3 DNA: TGTGCCAGCGGCATTAGCGGAGGCACAGATACGCAGTATTTT
CDR3 protein: CASGISGGTDTQYF

V gene: TRBV9
clone size: -
D gene: TRBD1
J gene: TRBJ1-3
CDR3 DNA: TGTGCCAGCAGCGCAGGGGGCTGGCAGGGAAACACCATATATTTT
CDR3 protein: CASSAGGWQGNTIYF

V gene: TRBV6-6
clone size: -
D gene: TRBD1
J gene: TRBJ1-2
CDR3 DNA: TGTGCCAGCAGTTACAGGACAGGGGTAAACGGCTACACCTTC
CDR3 protein: CASSYRTGVNGYTF

V gene: TRBV5-4
clone size: -
D gene: TRBD1
J gene: TRBJ1-2
CDR3 DNA: TGTGCCAGCAGTATGGGACAGCCCCCTTTCGGGGGCACCTTC
CDR3 protein: CASSMGQPPFGGTF

V gene: TRBV5-4
clone size: -
D gene: -
J gene: TRBJ1-2
CDR3 DNA: TGTGCCAGCAGCTTGGATGGTCCTCAGGGTAACTATGGCTACACCTTC
CDR3 protein: CASSLDGPQGNYGYTF

V gene: TRBV5-6
clone size: -
D gene: TRBD2
J gene: TRBJ2-5
CDR3 DNA: TGTGCCAGCAGCTTGCGCGGGGGGGAAGAGGAGACCCAGTACTTC
CDR3 protein: CASSLRGGEEETQYF

V gene: TRBV7-2
clone size: -
D gene: TRBD1
J gene: TRBJ2-7
CDR3 DNA: TGTGCCAGCAGCTTAGGCACAGGGGACTCCTACGAGCAGTACTTC
CDR3 protein: CASSLGTGDSYEQYF

V gene: TRBV11-3
clone size: -
D gene: -
J gene: TRBJ2-1
CDR3 DNA: TGTGCCAGCAGCTATCGGAGCGGGTACAATGAGCAGTTCTTC
CDR3 protein: CASSYRSGYNEQFF

V gene: TRBV2
clone size: -
D gene: -
J gene: TRBJ1-4
CDR3 DNA: TGTGCCAGCAGTGAAGGCGAGTTCCTTGAGGCTAATGAAAAACTGTTTTTT
CDR3 protein: CASSEGEFLEANEKLFF

V gene: TRBV7-8
clone size: -
D gene: TRBD1
J gene: TRBJ1-1
CDR3 DNA: TGTGCCAGCAGCCCCAGGACAGGGAGGGCTGAAGCTTTCTTT
CDR3 protein: CASSPRTGRAEAFF